Following are 30 T cell receptor beta chains from one sample sequenced in a study of shared clonotypes between healthy human individuals. Assay used: immunoSEQ multiplex PCR; TCRdb lists only in-frame clones, some missing. The profile shows millions of clones, more than 85% of them singletons. The sample comprised naive CD4+ T cells from PBMCs. Subset given: CD45RA+ positively selected. Receptor source: a man in his late teens or twenties in good health. Some clones in this sample may be carry-over from other donors' samples.

This clone was recorded only once. The CDR3 spells CAWSAYGGGDYNEQFF. The CDR3 bases are TGTGCCTGGAGTGCATATGGCGGGGGAGACTACAATGAGCAGTTCTTC. The chain joins TRBV30 to TRBJ2-1; 7 bases are shared with TRBD2. This CDR3 is built from 16 residues. Unmatched junction bases numbered 9, after V lost 1 base and J lost 3 bases. Germline V lookup: CDR1 GTSNPN, CDR2 SVGIG (reference sequence).

The V and J genes are TRBV4-1 and TRBJ2-1, with TRBD2 matching 9 bases. J gave up 5 bases and V 1 base, and 6 bases lay outside the gene matches. CDR3 length: 16 residues. Germline CDR1 and CDR2: MGHRA and YSYEKL. CDR3 residues: CASSQGRGLAHNEQFF. DNA for the CDR3: TGCGCCAGCAGCCAAGGGCGTGGACTAGCGCACAATGAGCAGTTCTTC.

CDR3: CASSPPANRVHYGYTF. Written as DNA, the CDR3 is TGTGCCAGCTCACCACCGGCCAACAGGGTGCACTATGGCTACACCTTC. The chain combines TRBV18 with TRBJ1-2, with TRBD1 as a possible D gene (6 bases). The V gene's germline CDR1 is KGHSH and CDR2 LQKENI. Trimming stripped 0 bases from V and 3 bases from J, with 14 bases between. This CDR3 contains 16 residues.

The rearrangement uses TRBV4-2 and TRBJ1-4; D is undetermined. The CDR3 contains 13 residues. V shed 1 base and J shed 7 bases, with 7 bases lying between them. Germline V lookup: CDR1 LGHNA, CDR2 YNFKEQ. DNA for the CDR3: TGTGCCAGCAGCCAAGTGATTGGTGAAAAACTGTTTTTT. Its protein product is CASSQVIGEKLFF.

The CDR3 here is CASSTGQGVYEQYF. The CDR3 DNA reads as TGTGCCAGCAGTACGGGACAGGGCGTCTACGAGCAGTACTTC. The chain has TRBV28 and TRBJ2-7; 9 nucleotides align to TRBD1. With 5 bases clipped from V and 3 bases from J, the junction kept 5 bases outside the gene matches. Per germline, CDR1 MDHEN and CDR2 SYDVKM. This CDR3 spans 14 amino acids.

On this clone: At the DNA level, this CDR3 is encoded by other sequences in the same sample as well. The V and J genes are TRBV29-1 and TRBJ2-7; D gene ambiguous. Germline CDR1 SQVTM, CDR2 ANQGSEA. Trimming shortened V by 4 bases and J by 1 base, and 8 bases separated the two germline ends. The CDR3 loop spans 12 amino acids. The CDR3 spells CSVGDTSYEQYF. The DNA for the CDR3 is TGCAGCGTTGGCGACACTTCCTACGAGCAGTACTTC.

The V and J genes are TRBV7-2 and TRBJ2-7, with TRBD1 identical over 7 bases. With V trimmed by 4 bases and J by 4 bases, 4 bases remained unmatched. This CDR3 is built from 13 residues. Germline CDR1 and CDR2: SGHTA and FQGNSA. The CDR3 DNA sequence: TGTGCCAGCAGCTCAACAGGGGCGTACGAGCAGTACTTC. Its protein is CASSSTGAYEQYF.

The J gene is TRBJ2-7, the V gene TRBV5-1; maybe TRBD1 (6 bases). The CDR3 contains 15 residues. Germline V lookup: CDR1 SGHRS, CDR2 YFSETQ. Trimming left V 4 bases short and J 0 bases short, with 14 bases between. The CDR3 reads CASSPRGASSYEQYF. The CDR3 DNA follows: TGCGCCAGCAGCCCCAGGGGCGCGAGCTCCTACGAGCAGTACTTC.

This clone was seen just once. The V gene is TRBV7-3, the J gene TRBJ1-1; D unresolved. V shed 5 bases and J shed 9 bases, with 16 bases lying between them. Germline V lookup: CDR1 SGHTA, CDR2 FQGTGA. The CDR3 contains 13 residues. CDR3 DNA sequence: TGTGCCAGCAGCGAGGACCGGGCGTCGAAAGCTTTCTTT. Translation gives CASSEDRASKAFF.

The V gene is TRBV9, the J gene TRBJ2-3; TRBD2 matches at 7 bases. With V trimmed by 0 bases and J by 1 base, 8 bases remained unmatched. Per the germline V gene, CDR1 is SGDLS and CDR2 is YYNGEE. The CDR3 sequence is 17 residues long. CDR3: CASSVGGGSFGTDTQYF. The CDR3 coding sequence is TGTGCCAGCAGCGTAGGCGGGGGAAGCTTCGGCACAGATACGCAGTATTTT.

A word on this clone: This sample includes further DNA sequences coding for the same CDR3. The rearrangement uses TRBV7-2 and TRBJ1-1, with D unresolved. From germline, CDR1 is SGHTA and CDR2 FQGNSA. V lost 2 bases, J lost 1 base, and 5 bases lay in between. CDR3 length: 13 amino acids. Here the CDR3 reads CASSLLGNTEAFF. The CDR3 DNA is TGTGCCAGCAGCTTATTGGGGAACACTGAAGCTTTCTTT. The whole variable domain, filled in from reference TRBV7-2 and TRBJ1-1, reads GAGVSQSPSNKVTEKGKDVELRCDPISGHTALYWYRQSLGQGLEFLIYFQGNSAPDKSGLPSDRFSAERTGGSVSTLTIQRTQQEDSAVYLCASSLLGNTEAFFGQGTRLTVV.

A note on this clone: At one end the junction does not follow the germline gene, possibly because of a read error. CDR3 in amino acids: CASSPPTGTRNEF. The CDR3, as DNA: TGTGCCAGCAGCCCCCCTACCGGGACTAGGAATGAGTTC. The chain carries TRBV5-4 and TRBJ2-7; 8 bases agree with TRBD2. Germline CDR1 and CDR2: SGHNT and YYREEE (reference sequence). The CDR3 loop spans 13 amino acids.

The chain joins TRBV28 to TRBJ2-1; 9 bases fit TRBD2. The junction had 13 bases not matched to a gene; V was cut back by 6 bases and J by 4 bases. CDR3 size: 17 residues. Germline lookup yields CDR1 MDHEN and CDR2 SYDVKM. CDR3: CASSPPILAGLYNEQFF. The CDR3 region has the DNA TGTGCCAGCAGCCCTCCCATCCTAGCGGGGCTTTACAATGAGCAGTTCTTC.

The J gene is TRBJ2-7, the V gene TRBV7-9; TRBD2 matches 12 bases. Germline loops: CDR1 SEHNR, CDR2 FQNEAQ (reference sequence). V lost 4 bases to trimming and J lost 4 bases; unmatched junction nucleotides: 11. The CDR3 has 17 amino acids. Written as DNA, the CDR3 is TGTGCCAGCAGCTCATACCAGACTAGCGGGAGCCGGTACGAGCAGTACTTC. It codes for CASSSYQTSGSRYEQYF.

The V call is TRBV28, the J call TRBJ1-2, with D possibly being TRBD1 (5 bases). V shed 8 bases and J shed 5 bases, with 18 bases lying between them. The CDR3 covers 14 residues. The V gene's germline CDR1 is MDHEN and CDR2 SYDVKM. CDR3 bases: TGTGCCAGCGCCGCCGAGGGGAAGGTTTATGGCTACACCTTC. Protein: CASAAEGKVYGYTF.

The chain carries TRBV5-4 and TRBJ2-1; D may be TRBD1 or TRBD2 (5 bases each). V was shortened by 4 bases and J by 7 bases, with 15 bases between the two germline ends. Germline CDR1 is SGHNT and CDR2 is YYREEE (reference sequence). This CDR3 comprises 14 residues. For the CDR3, the DNA is TGTGCCAGCAGCGCGAGGGACCGGAGGAATGAGCAGTTCTTC. Translated: CASSARDRRNEQFF.

The count of this clone is one. The chain employs TRBV18 and TRBJ1-4; tentative D call: TRBD1 (5 bases). V dropped 2 bases and J dropped 7 bases, with 8 bases sitting between them. The CDR3 is 13 residues long. Germline values: CDR1 KGHSH, CDR2 LQKENI. The CDR3 coding sequence is TGTGCCAGCTCACCAGAGGGGCGTGAAAAACTGTTTTTT. Translated: CASSPEGREKLFF. The full variable domain, with the rest looked up from reference TRBV18 and TRBJ1-4, is NAGVMQNPRHLVRRRGQEARLRCSPMKGHSHVYWYRQLPEEGLKFMVYLQKENIIDESGMPKERFSAEFPKEGPSILRIQQVVRGDSAAYFCASSPEGREKLFFGSGTQLSVL.

This chain uses TRBV27 with TRBJ2-2, with TRBD2 matching over 11 bases. V was clipped by 7 bases and J by 2 bases; unmatched bases: 3. The CDR3 consists of 15 residues. From germline, CDR1 is MNHEY and CDR2 SMNVEV (reference sequence). The CDR3 nucleotides read TGTGCCAGCACTAGACTAGCGGGAAACACCGGGGAGCTGTTTTTT. It yields the protein CASTRLAGNTGELFF.

The V gene is TRBV7-2, the J gene TRBJ2-3; 9 positions agree with TRBD2. The ends lost 7 bases at V and 2 bases at J; junction bases unmatched: 4. The CDR3 runs to 14 residues. The germline CDR1 and CDR2 sequences are SGHTA and FQGNSA. CDR3 nucleotides: TGTGCCAGCAAGACTAGCGGATTCACAGATACGCAGTATTTT. Translation: CASKTSGFTDTQYF.

The chain couples TRBV6-5 to TRBJ1-2; D may be TRBD1 (5 bases). The CDR3 runs 15 residues. Germline CDR1 is MNHEY and CDR2 is SVGAGI. V was pared by 1 base and J by 5 bases, with 14 bases between. The CDR3, as DNA: TGTGCCAGCAGTTACTATGGCAGGGCAGGATATGGCTACACCTTC. Its protein is CASSYYGRAGYGYTF.

The chain carries TRBV11-3 and TRBJ2-7; 8 bases line up with TRBD1. V was pared by 5 bases and J by 5 bases, with 11 bases of the junction left unmatched. Germline CDR1 and CDR2: SGHNT and YENEEA. The CDR3 contains 15 residues. CDR3 coding DNA: TGTGCCAGCAGCCAAGGGGCCAGGGGGCTCGACGAGCAGTACTTC. Protein product: CASSQGARGLDEQYF.

This clone has only a few counts. The sample has other DNA sequences that encode this CDR3 too. The chain combines TRBV28 with TRBJ1-5; D ambiguous. Looked up from germline, CDR1 is MDHEN and CDR2 is SYDVKM. V shed 6 bases and J shed 3 bases, with 6 bases lying between them. The CDR3 is 12 residues long. The DNA for the CDR3 is TGTGCCAGCAGCGGGAACAATCAGCCCCAGCATTTT. Translated, it gives CASSGNNQPQHF.

The chain recombines TRBV11-3 with TRBJ2-3, with 9 nucleotides matching TRBD1. Germline CDR1 SGHNT, CDR2 YENEEA. The trim removed 4 bases at V and 4 bases at J, leaving 3 bases unmatched. The length of the CDR3 is 14 residues. CDR3 loop: CASSSGTGPDTQYF. CDR3 coding DNA: TGTGCCAGCAGCTCAGGGACAGGGCCAGATACGCAGTATTTT.

The chain carries TRBV5-1 and TRBJ1-1; 8 bases fit TRBD1. This CDR3 is 13 amino acids long. Per the germline V gene, CDR1 is SGHRS and CDR2 is YFSETQ. The V and J ends lost 3 bases and 10 bases, in that order; junction bases with no gene match: 8. The CDR3 DNA reads as TGCGCCAGCAGCTGGGACACTCAGGGGGCAGCTTTCTTT. Protein sequence: CASSWDTQGAAFF.

This clone was recorded only once. The rearrangement links TRBV5-1 to TRBJ2-3, with D perhaps TRBD1 (6 bases). V was pared by 8 bases and J by 2 bases, with 15 bases between. The germline CDR1 and CDR2 sequences are SGHRS and YFSETQ. The CDR3 contains 14 residues. CDR3 DNA sequence: TGCGCCAGTCGCACAGGGACGGCCACAGATACGCAGTATTTT. This translates into CASRTGTATDTQYF.

The rearrangement links TRBV5-1 to TRBJ2-1; 13 bases map to TRBD2. With V trimmed by 1 base and J by 10 bases, 8 bases remained unmatched. The CDR3 has 16 residues. Germline V gene lookup returns CDR1 SGHRS and CDR2 YFSETQ. DNA for the CDR3: TGCGCCAGCAGCTTGACCCCGGGACTAGCGGGACCAGAGCAGTTCTTC. This translates into CASSLTPGLAGPEQFF.

The V call is TRBV7-8, the J call TRBJ2-7, with D perhaps given as TRBD1 or TRBD2 (6 bases each). CDR1 is SGHVS, CDR2 FQNEAQ, per germline. This CDR3 contains 15 residues. V was shortened by 5 bases and J by 5 bases, with 19 bases between the two germline ends. The CDR3 region is CASSPRVWGANEQYF. The DNA for the CDR3 is TGTGCCAGCAGCCCTAGAGTGTGGGGGGCCAACGAGCAGTACTTC. Full variable domain (outside the CDR3, taken from reference TRBV7-8 and TRBJ2-7): GAGVSQSPRYKVAKRGQDVALRCDPISGHVSLFWYQQALGQGPEFLTYFQNEAQLDKSGLPSDRFFAERPEGSVSTLKIQRTQQEDSAVYLCASSPRVWGANEQYFGPGTRLTVT.

The chain employs TRBV2 and TRBJ2-2; D may be TRBD2 (5 bases). V lost 4 bases to trimming and J lost 6 bases, with 9 bases between them. The CDR3 contains 13 residues. Germline V lookup: CDR1 SNHLY, CDR2 FYNNEI. The CDR3 DNA follows: TGTGCCAGCAGTGCGGACTCCCCCGGGGAGCTGTTTTTT. It yields the protein CASSADSPGELFF.

Comment on this clone: The DNA is left out, because the CDR3 cannot be placed on it with certainty; the CDR3 is given as TCRdb lists it. The gene calls are TRBV21-1 and TRBJ1-1. TRBV21-1 is deemed a pseudogene. The CDR3 length is 14 residues, termini included. CDR3 protein: CASNLVGGGTEAFF.

Note on this clone: Distinct nucleotide sequences in the sample also encode this CDR3. V gene TRBV28 combines with J gene TRBJ2-2, with D uncertain. This CDR3 is built from 14 residues. Germline CDR1 and CDR2: MDHEN and SYDVKM. V dropped 2 bases and J dropped 2 bases, with 6 bases sitting between them. CDR3 sequence (DNA): TGTGCCAGCAGTTTAGGCAGAAACACCGGGGAGCTGTTTTTT. As protein: CASSLGRNTGELFF.